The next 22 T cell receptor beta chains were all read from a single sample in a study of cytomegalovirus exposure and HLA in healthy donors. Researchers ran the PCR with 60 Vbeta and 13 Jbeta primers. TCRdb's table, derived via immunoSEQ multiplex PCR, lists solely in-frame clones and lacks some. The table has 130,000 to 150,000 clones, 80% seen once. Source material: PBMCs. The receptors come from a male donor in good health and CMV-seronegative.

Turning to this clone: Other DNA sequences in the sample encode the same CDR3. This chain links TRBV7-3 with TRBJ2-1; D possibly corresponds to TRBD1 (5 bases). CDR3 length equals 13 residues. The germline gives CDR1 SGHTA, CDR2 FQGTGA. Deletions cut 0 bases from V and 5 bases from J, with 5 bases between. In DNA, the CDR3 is TGTGCCAGCAGCTTAACACAGGACAATGAGCAGTTCTTC. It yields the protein CASSLTQDNEQFF. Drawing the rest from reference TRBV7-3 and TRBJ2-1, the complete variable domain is GAGVSQTPSNKVTEKGKYVELRCDPISGHTALYWYRQSLGQGPEFLIYFQGTGAADDSGLPNDRFFAVRPEGSVSTLKIQRTERGDSAVYLCASSLTQDNEQFFGPGTRLTVL.

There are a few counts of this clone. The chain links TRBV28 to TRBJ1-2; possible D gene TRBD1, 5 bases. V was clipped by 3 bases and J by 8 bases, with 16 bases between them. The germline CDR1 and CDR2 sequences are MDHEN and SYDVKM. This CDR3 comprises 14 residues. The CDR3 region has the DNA TGTGCCAGCAGTTTGGCTCAGGGCATGGTCGGCTACACCTTC. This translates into CASSLAQGMVGYTF.

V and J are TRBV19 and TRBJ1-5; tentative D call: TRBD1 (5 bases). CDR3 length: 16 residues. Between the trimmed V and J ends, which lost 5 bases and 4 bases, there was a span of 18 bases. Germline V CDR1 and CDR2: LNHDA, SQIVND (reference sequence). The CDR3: CASSLIQATGNQPQHF. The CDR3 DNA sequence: TGTGCCAGTAGTCTGATCCAGGCAACAGGTAATCAGCCCCAGCATTTT.

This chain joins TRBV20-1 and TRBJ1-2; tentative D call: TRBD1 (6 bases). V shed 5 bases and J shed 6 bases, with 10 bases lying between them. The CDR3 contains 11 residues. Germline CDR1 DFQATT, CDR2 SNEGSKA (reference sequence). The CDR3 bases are TGCAGTGCTTCGGGGACAAATGGCTACACCTTC. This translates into CSASGTNGYTF.

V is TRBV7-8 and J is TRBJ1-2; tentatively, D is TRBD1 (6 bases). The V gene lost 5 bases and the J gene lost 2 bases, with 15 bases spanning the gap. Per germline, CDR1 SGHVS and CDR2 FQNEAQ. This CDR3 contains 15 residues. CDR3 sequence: CASSPITGLNYGYTF. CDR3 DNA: TGTGCCAGCAGCCCTATCACAGGGCTAAACTATGGCTACACCTTC.

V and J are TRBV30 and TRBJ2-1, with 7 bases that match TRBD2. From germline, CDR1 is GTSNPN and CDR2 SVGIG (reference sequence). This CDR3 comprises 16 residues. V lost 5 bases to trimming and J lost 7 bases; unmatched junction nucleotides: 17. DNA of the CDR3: TGTGCCTGGGAAGAAGGAAGCGGGGCACTGGGGAATGAGCAGTTCTTC. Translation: CAWEEGSGALGNEQFF.

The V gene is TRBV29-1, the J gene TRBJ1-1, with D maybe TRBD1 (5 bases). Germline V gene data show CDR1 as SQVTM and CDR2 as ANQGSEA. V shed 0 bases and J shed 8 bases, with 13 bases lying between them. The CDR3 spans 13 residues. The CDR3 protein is CSVEEVRAGEAFF. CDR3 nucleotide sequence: TGCAGCGTTGAAGAAGTCAGGGCAGGGGAAGCTTTCTTT. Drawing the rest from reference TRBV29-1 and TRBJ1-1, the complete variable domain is SAVISQKPSRDICQRGTSLTIQCQVDSQVTMMFWYRQQPGQSLTLIATANQGSEATYESGFVIDKFPISRPNLTFSTLTVSNMSPEDSSIYLCSVEEVRAGEAFFGQGTRLTVV.

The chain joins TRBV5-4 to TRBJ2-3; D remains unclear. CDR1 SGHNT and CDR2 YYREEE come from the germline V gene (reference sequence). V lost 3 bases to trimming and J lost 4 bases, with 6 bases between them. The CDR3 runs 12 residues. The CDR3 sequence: CASSSPSDTQYF. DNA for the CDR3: TGTGCCAGCAGCTCCCCTTCAGATACGCAGTATTTT.

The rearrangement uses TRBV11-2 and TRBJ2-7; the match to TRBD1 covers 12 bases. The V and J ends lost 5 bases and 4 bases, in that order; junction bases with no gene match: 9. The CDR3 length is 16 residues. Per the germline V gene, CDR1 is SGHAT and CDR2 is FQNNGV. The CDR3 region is CASSPVRDRGLYEQYF. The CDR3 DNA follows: TGTGCCAGCAGCCCCGTCCGGGACAGGGGGCTATACGAGCAGTACTTC.

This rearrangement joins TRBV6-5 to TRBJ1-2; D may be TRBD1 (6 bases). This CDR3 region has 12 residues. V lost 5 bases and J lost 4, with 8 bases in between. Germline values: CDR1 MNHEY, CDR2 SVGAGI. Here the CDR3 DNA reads TGTGCCAGCAGTGGGGGCGTCTATGGCTACACCTTC. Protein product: CASSGGVYGYTF.

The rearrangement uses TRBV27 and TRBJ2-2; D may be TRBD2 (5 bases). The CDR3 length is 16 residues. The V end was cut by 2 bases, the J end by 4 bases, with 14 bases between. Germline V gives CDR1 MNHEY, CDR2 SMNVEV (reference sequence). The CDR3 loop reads CASSLRGSLGTGELFF. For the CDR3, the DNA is TGTGCCAGCAGTTTAAGAGGGTCCCTGGGCACCGGGGAGCTGTTTTTT.

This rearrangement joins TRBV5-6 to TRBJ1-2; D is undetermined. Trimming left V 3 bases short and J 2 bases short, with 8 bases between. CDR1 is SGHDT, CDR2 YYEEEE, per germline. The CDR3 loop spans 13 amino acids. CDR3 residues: CASSSPRNYGYTF. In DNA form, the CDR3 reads TGTGCCAGCAGCTCACCCAGGAACTATGGCTACACCTTC. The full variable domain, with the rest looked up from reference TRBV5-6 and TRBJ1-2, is DAGVTQSPTHLIKTRGQQVTLRCSPKSGHDTVSWYQQALGQGPQFIFQYYEEEERQRGNFPDRFSGHQFPNYSSELNVNALLLGDSALYLCASSSPRNYGYTFGSGTRLTVV.

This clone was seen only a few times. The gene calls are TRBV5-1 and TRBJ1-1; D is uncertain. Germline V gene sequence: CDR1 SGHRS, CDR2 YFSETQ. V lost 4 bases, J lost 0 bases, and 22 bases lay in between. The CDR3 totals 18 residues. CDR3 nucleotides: TGCGCCAGCAGCCCCCCCCTATGGACTGTCCCCCTGAACACTGAAGCTTTCTTT. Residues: CASSPPLWTVPLNTEAFF. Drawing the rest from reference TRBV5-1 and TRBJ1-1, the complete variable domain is KAGVTQTPRYLIKTRGQQVTLSCSPISGHRSVSWYQQTPGQGLQFLFEYFSETQRNKGNFPGRFSGRQFSNSRSEMNVSTLELGDSALYLCASSPPLWTVPLNTEAFFGQGTRLTVV.

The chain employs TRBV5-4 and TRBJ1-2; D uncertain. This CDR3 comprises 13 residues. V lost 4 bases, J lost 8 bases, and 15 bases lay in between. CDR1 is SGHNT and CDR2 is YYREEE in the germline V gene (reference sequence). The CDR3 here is CASSRAGGGGYTF. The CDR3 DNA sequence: TGTGCCAGCAGCCGGGCGGGTGGCGGAGGCTACACCTTC.

The CDR3 protein is CASSENPGAWYGYTF. As DNA, the CDR3 is TGTGCCAGCAGCGAAAACCCAGGGGCCTGGTATGGCTACACCTTC. The V gene is TRBV9, the J gene TRBJ1-2, with D possibly TRBD1 on 6 matching bases. This CDR3 comprises 15 residues. The V and J ends lost 3 bases and 5 bases respectively, with 17 bases between them. CDR1 is SGDLS and CDR2 is YYNGEE in the germline V gene. Full variable domain (outside the CDR3, taken from reference TRBV9 and TRBJ1-2): DSGVTQTPKHLITATGQRVTLRCSPRSGDLSVYWYQQSLDQGLQFLIQYYNGEERAKGNILERFSAQQFPDLHSELNLSSLELGDSALYFCASSENPGAWYGYTFGSGTRLTVV.

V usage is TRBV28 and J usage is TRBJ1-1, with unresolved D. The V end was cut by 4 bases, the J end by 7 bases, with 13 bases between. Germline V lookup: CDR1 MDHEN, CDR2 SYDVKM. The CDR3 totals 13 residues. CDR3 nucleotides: TGTGCCAGCAGTTCTCAGGCTCTCCTTGAAGCTTTCTTT. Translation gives CASSSQALLEAFF.

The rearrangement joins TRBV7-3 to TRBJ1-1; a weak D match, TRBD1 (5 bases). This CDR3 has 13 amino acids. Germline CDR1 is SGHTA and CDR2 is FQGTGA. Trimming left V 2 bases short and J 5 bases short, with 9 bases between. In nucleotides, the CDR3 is TGTGCCAGCAGCTTATGGGGGGAAACTGAAGCTTTCTTT. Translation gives CASSLWGETEAFF.

The CDR3 is CASSPLGGGSYNEQFF. DNA of the CDR3: TGTGCCAGCAGCCCCCTGGGGGGGGGATCCTACAATGAGCAGTTCTTC. The chain couples TRBV14 to TRBJ2-1; 7 nucleotides agree with TRBD2. The V and J ends lost 4 bases and 1 base, in that order; junction bases with no gene match: 7. This CDR3 is 16 amino acids long. Germline V gene sequence: CDR1 SGHDN, CDR2 FVKESK.

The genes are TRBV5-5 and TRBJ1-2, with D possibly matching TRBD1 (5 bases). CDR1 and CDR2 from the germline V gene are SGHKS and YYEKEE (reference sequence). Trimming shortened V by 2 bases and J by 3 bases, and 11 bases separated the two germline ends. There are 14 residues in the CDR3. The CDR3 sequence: CASSFQGRDYGYTF. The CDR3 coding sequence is TGTGCCAGCAGCTTTCAGGGTAGGGACTATGGCTACACCTTC.

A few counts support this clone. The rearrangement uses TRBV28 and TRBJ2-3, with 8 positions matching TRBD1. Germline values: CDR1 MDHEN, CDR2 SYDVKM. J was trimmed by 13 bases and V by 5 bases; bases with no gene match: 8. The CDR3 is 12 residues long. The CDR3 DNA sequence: TGTGCCAGCAGTGGACAGGGTCTGGGGGAGTATTTT. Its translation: CASSGQGLGEYF.

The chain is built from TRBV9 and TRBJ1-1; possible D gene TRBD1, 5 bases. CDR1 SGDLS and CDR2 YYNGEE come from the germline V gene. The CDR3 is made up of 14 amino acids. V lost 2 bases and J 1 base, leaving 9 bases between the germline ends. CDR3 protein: CASSVTVANTEAFF. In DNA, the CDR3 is TGTGCCAGCAGCGTGACAGTAGCGAACACTGAAGCTTTCTTT.

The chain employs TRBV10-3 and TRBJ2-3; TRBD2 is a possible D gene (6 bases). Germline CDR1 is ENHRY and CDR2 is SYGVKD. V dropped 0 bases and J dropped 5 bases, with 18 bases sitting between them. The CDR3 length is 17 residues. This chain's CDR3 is CAISESVGRGAGDTQYF. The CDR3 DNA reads TGTGCCATCAGTGAGTCGGTAGGGCGGGGTGCGGGAGATACGCAGTATTTT.